This T cell receptor (beta chain) was captured in a study of T cell repertoires in cytomegalovirus infection. As for the study in general: Public signatures in TCR beta pointed to CMV infection and matching HLA type.

This clonotype was counted many times. Its antigen remains unknown. TCRdb re-derived calls from the reads in MiXCR, one entry per CDR3 protein. The sample carries hundreds of thousands of distinct CDR3 sequences, 15% to 20% recorded once. General study results and limits: Accumulated public TCR beta family frequency recognized individuals carrying CMV together with the relevant HLA. HLA-C-restricted CMV clonotypes gave the most frequent clonotype in two of eight donors.

Sequencing used PBMCs. The TCR originated in a human donor in good health (CMV status not recorded). Some clones in this sample may be carry-over from other donors' samples.

The CDR3 is CASSRGMTASYEQYF. The CDR3 DNA reads TGTGCCAGCAGCCGAGGGATGACAGCTTCCTACGAGCAGTACTTC. The J gene is TRBJ2-7, the V gene TRBV7-2, with D tentatively TRBD1 or TRBD2 (5 bases each). The CDR3 runs to 15 residues. Trimming took 5 bases from V and 1 from J, leaving 15 bases between them. Germline V gives CDR1 SGHTA, CDR2 FQGNSA.